The 30 T cell receptor beta chains in this list originate from one sample, sequenced in a study of OX40 agonist ivuxolimab in advanced cancers. TCRdb's copy holds only in-frame clones and misses some; the assay was immunoSEQ multiplex PCR. The sample contains about 77,000 clones, 65% to 90% of which appear only once. The specimen was CD4+ or CD8+ T cells sorted from blood, collected in a trial of the OX40 agonist ivuxolimab. Receptors were obtained from an adult with an advanced solid tumor such as melanoma, head and neck, liver or kidney cancer.

The chain combines TRBV6-5 with TRBJ2-3; 8 bases fit TRBD2. V shed 6 bases and J 12 bases; nucleotides not matched to a gene: 5. Germline CDR1 is MNHEY and CDR2 is SVGAGI. The CDR3 has 11 residues. The DNA of the CDR3 is TGTGCCAGCAGCAACGGGGGGGCCCAGTATTTT. Protein: CASSNGGAQYF.

The chain carries TRBV21-1 and TRBJ2-4; the table's D call of TRBD2 was not tested on the DNA. TRBV21-1 is a pseudogene locus. This CDR3 contains 18 residues. The CDR3 region is CASSILAGPLLAKNIQYF. CDR3 sequence (DNA): TGTGCCAGCAGCATACTAGCGGGGCCCCTTTTAGCCAAAAACATTCAGTACTTC.

The chain uses TRBV30 and TRBJ2-7, with 9 bases identical to TRBD2. The germline CDR1 and CDR2 sequences are GTSNPN and SVGIG (reference sequence). V was pared by 8 bases and J by 5 bases, with 13 bases of the junction left unmatched. This CDR3 is 14 amino acids long. The CDR3: CAQARGGAGDEQYF. The CDR3 DNA is TGTGCCCAGGCGCGGGGGGGCGCCGGGGACGAGCAGTACTTC. The variable domain in full, completed from reference TRBV30 and TRBJ2-7, reads SQTIHQWPATLVQPVGSPLSLECTVEGTSNPNLYWYRQAAGRGLQLLFYSVGIGQISSEVPQNLSASRPQDRQFILSSKKLLLSDSGFYLCAQARGGAGDEQYFGPGTRLTVT.

V is TRBV5-4 and J is TRBJ1-1; no firm D call. The CDR3 loop spans 13 amino acids. Germline lookup yields CDR1 SGHNT and CDR2 YYREEE (reference sequence). V was clipped by 4 bases and J by 8 bases, with 15 bases between them. As DNA, the CDR3 is TGTGCCAGCAGCCGGTCCGACTCGGGAGAAGCTTTCTTT. Protein product: CASSRSDSGEAFF.

V usage is TRBV9 and J usage is TRBJ1-6, with a weak D call TRBD1 (6 bases). The CDR3 length is 16 residues. Deletions cut 3 bases from V and 11 bases from J, with 21 bases between. Per germline, CDR1 SGDLS and CDR2 YYNGEE. As DNA, the CDR3 is TGTGCCAGCAGCGCGACCTCGGCTCCCACAGGGACACCCCTCCACTTT. Amino acids: CASSATSAPTGTPLHF.

This CDR3 reads CASSPGTDSYEQYF. CDR3 sequence (DNA): TGTGCCAGCAGCCCCGGGACAGATTCCTACGAGCAGTACTTC. The chain recombines TRBV9 with TRBJ2-7; TRBD1 agrees at 7 bases. Germline V gene data show CDR1 as SGDLS and CDR2 as YYNGEE. The CDR3 spans 14 residues. V trimming: 4 bases; J trimming: 1 base; junction bases outside the gene matches: 5.

The rearrangement uses TRBV6-5 and TRBJ1-1; the D gene is possibly TRBD1 (6 bases). Per the germline V gene, CDR1 is MNHEY and CDR2 is SVGAGI. The CDR3 runs 14 residues. Trimming removed 1 base from V and 1 base from J, with 7 bases in between. The CDR3 sequence: CASSYLTGNTEAFF. DNA of the CDR3: TGTGCCAGCAGTTACTTGACAGGGAACACTGAAGCTTTCTTT.

This sequence joins TRBV9 and TRBJ1-5; tentative D call: TRBD1 (6 bases). Trimming took off 0 bases at V and 7 bases at J, with 14 bases between the two ends. Germline CDR1 SGDLS, CDR2 YYNGEE. This CDR3 region has 15 residues. DNA of the CDR3: TGTGCCAGCAGCGTAGAGGGACATGAGGGCCAGCCCCAGCATTTT. This translates into CASSVEGHEGQPQHF.

This chain joins TRBV28 and TRBJ1-5; D may be TRBD1 (5 bases). This CDR3 is built from 15 residues. Trimming cost V 5 bases and J 2 bases, with 13 bases left between them. CDR1 and CDR2 (germline): MDHEN, SYDVKM. The CDR3 DNA reads TGTGCCAGCAGTGGGGCGGCCGGGGGCAATCAGCCCCAGCATTTT. It is translated as CASSGAAGGNQPQHF.

The V call is TRBV5-1, the J call TRBJ2-5; D is ambiguous. The germline gives CDR1 SGHRS, CDR2 YFSETQ. The CDR3 loop spans 14 amino acids. Deletions cut 0 bases from V and 2 bases from J, with 8 bases between. CDR3 coding DNA: TGCGCCAGCAGCTTGGGGTTGGGTCAAGAGACCCAGTACTTC. Amino acid sequence: CASSLGLGQETQYF.

The rearrangement joins TRBV6-5 to TRBJ1-2; possible D gene TRBD1, 6 bases. Germline assignment: CDR1 MNHEY and CDR2 SVGAGI. The ends were cut back, 0 bases at V and 4 bases at J, with 12 bases in the middle. The length of the CDR3 is 15 residues. CDR3 bases: TGTGCCAGCAGTTACTCTACGACAGGCCTCTATGGCTACACCTTC. It codes for CASSYSTTGLYGYTF.

V usage is TRBV4-3 and J usage is TRBJ2-7; weak D call: TRBD1 (6 bases). Germline V CDR1 and CDR2: LGHNA, YSLEER. V lost 3 bases and J 2 bases, leaving 20 bases between the germline ends. The CDR3 loop spans 17 amino acids. This CDR3 reads CASSHDYSGTLTYEQYF. The CDR3 nucleotides read TGCGCCAGCAGCCACGATTACTCGGGGACACTGACCTACGAGCAGTACTTC.

The chain carries TRBV4-3 and TRBJ1-2; TRBD1 might be the D (6 bases). V lost 0 bases and J lost 6, with 14 bases in between. Per germline, CDR1 LGHNA and CDR2 YSLEER. The CDR3 contains 15 residues. The CDR3 sequence is CASSQEHRDSHGYTF. CDR3 nucleotides: TGCGCCAGCAGCCAAGAGCACAGGGATTCGCATGGCTACACCTTC.

The rearrangement joins TRBV9 to TRBJ2-3, with unresolved D. Germline assignment: CDR1 SGDLS and CDR2 YYNGEE. This CDR3 is 13 amino acids long. Trimming cost V 3 bases and J 3 bases, with 8 bases left between them. CDR3 sequence (DNA): TGTGCCAGCAGCGCGATACATACAGATACGCAGTATTTT. Translated: CASSAIHTDTQYF.

The gene calls are TRBV14 and TRBJ1-2; the match to TRBD1 covers 7 bases. The CDR3 has 12 amino acids. V trimming: 6 bases; J trimming: 4 bases; junction bases outside the gene matches: 2. Germline loops: CDR1 SGHDN, CDR2 FVKESK. The CDR3 DNA sequence: TGTGCCAGCAGAGGGGGCACCTATGGCTACACCTTC. Translated, it gives CASRGGTYGYTF.

CDR3 protein: CASSDSINSNQPQHF. The CDR3 coding sequence is TGTGCCAGCAGTGACAGCATAAATAGCAATCAGCCCCAGCATTTT. The genes are TRBV2 and TRBJ1-5; D not certain. V was clipped by 3 bases and J by 0 bases, with 9 bases between them. Germline CDR1 is SNHLY and CDR2 is FYNNEI. The CDR3 length is 15 residues. The full variable domain, completed using reference TRBV2 and TRBJ1-5, is EPEVTQTPSHQVTQMGQEVILRCVPISNHLYFYWYRQILGQKVEFLVSFYNNEISEKSEIFDDQFSVERPDGSNFTLKIRSTKLEDSAMYFCASSDSINSNQPQHFGDGTRLSIL.

The chain is built from TRBV7-3 and TRBJ2-2; possible D gene TRBD1, 6 bases. V was cut by 3 bases and J by 0 bases, with 8 bases left in between. From germline, CDR1 is SGHTA and CDR2 FQGTGA. The CDR3 extends over 15 amino acids. CDR3 sequence (DNA): TGTGCCAGCAGCTTGGGACAACCGAACACCGGGGAGCTGTTTTTT. Protein: CASSLGQPNTGELFF.

CDR3 protein: CAWRDRGYGYTF. The CDR3 coding sequence is TGTGCCTGGAGGGACAGGGGCTATGGCTACACCTTC. The chain has TRBV30 and TRBJ1-2; 9 nucleotides align to TRBD1. The length of the CDR3 is 12 residues. The junction had 0 bases not matched to a gene; V was cut back by 3 bases and J by 4 bases. In germline, CDR1 is GTSNPN, CDR2 SVGIG (reference sequence).

Only one count was recorded for this clone. The chain combines TRBV5-6 with TRBJ1-6, with D maybe TRBD1 (6 bases). V dropped 4 bases and J dropped 0 bases, with 11 bases sitting between them. This CDR3 region has 16 residues. Germline V gene data show CDR1 as SGHDT and CDR2 as YYEEEE. The CDR3 DNA reads as TGTGCCAGCAGCCCGAGGGGGGACTCCTATAATTCACCCCTCCACTTT. Translating gives CASSPRGDSYNSPLHF.

The chain is built from TRBV11-2 and TRBJ1-1; D is unresolved. CDR3 size: 12 residues. Trimming stripped 2 bases from V and 5 bases from J, with 6 bases between. Germline CDR1 is SGHAT and CDR2 is FQNNGV. The CDR3 here is CASSLYGTEAFF. The DNA for the CDR3 is TGTGCCAGCAGCTTATATGGGACTGAAGCTTTCTTT.

The chain carries TRBV19 and TRBJ1-5, with TRBD1 as a possible D gene (6 bases). The CDR3 extends over 15 amino acids. Trimming shortened V by 3 bases and J by 4 bases, and 13 bases separated the two germline ends. Germline CDR1 and CDR2: LNHDA and SQIVND (reference sequence). For the CDR3, the DNA is TGTGCCAGTAGTATGGGGGCTTCTTGGAATCAGCCCCAGCATTTT. It encodes CASSMGASWNQPQHF.

This chain links TRBV19 with TRBJ2-5, with TRBD2 identical over 7 bases. The CDR3 loop spans 13 amino acids. The V gene's germline CDR1 is LNHDA and CDR2 SQIVND (reference sequence). V was pared by 7 bases and J by 5 bases, with 7 bases of the junction left unmatched. CDR3 protein: CASNRPGGETQYF. The CDR3 DNA is TGTGCCAGTAACCGCCCGGGGGGTGAGACCCAGTACTTC.

Here the CDR3 DNA reads TGTGCCAGCAGCCTAGGGACAGGGCATCAGCCCCAGCATTTT. It yields the protein CASSLGTGHQPQHF. This chain connects TRBV5-5 to TRBJ1-5; 9 bases match TRBD1. Germline CDR1 SGHKS, CDR2 YYEKEE (reference sequence). CDR3 size: 14 residues. V lost 4 bases to trimming and J lost 5 bases; unmatched junction nucleotides: 4.

This clone came up once. The chain carries TRBV6-5 and TRBJ1-2, with D maybe TRBD1 (6 bases). The CDR3 loop spans 15 amino acids. Per germline, CDR1 MNHEY and CDR2 SVGAGI. Deletions cut 0 bases from V and 5 bases from J, with 13 bases between. The CDR3 nucleotides read TGTGCCAGCAGTTACTCGTCTGCCGGACAGTATGGCTACACCTTC. Translating it yields CASSYSSAGQYGYTF.

The chain links TRBV14 to TRBJ1-6, with TRBD1 as a possible D gene (6 bases). V lost 2 bases and J lost 9, with 17 bases in between. CDR1 is SGHDN and CDR2 is FVKESK in the germline V gene. This CDR3 spans 16 amino acids. As DNA, the CDR3 is TGTGCCAGCAGCCAAAATTCACAGGGAAGTCTTTCACCCCTCCACTTT. Protein sequence: CASSQNSQGSLSPLHF.

The J gene is TRBJ2-3, the V gene TRBV18; 9 bases agree with TRBD2. The junction had 9 bases not matched to a gene; V was cut back by 5 bases and J by 6 bases. CDR1 KGHSH and CDR2 LQKENI come from the germline V gene. The CDR3 sequence is 15 residues long. CDR3 sequence: CASSAPGLASDTQYF. The CDR3 DNA is TGTGCCAGCTCAGCTCCGGGACTAGCTTCCGATACGCAGTATTTT. The full variable domain, in which reference TRBV18 and TRBJ2-3 provide the parts outside the CDR3, is NAGVMQNPRHLVRRRGQEARLRCSPMKGHSHVYWYRQLPEEGLKFMVYLQKENIIDESGMPKERFSAEFPKEGPSILRIQQVVRGDSAAYFCASSAPGLASDTQYFGPGTRLTVL.

Notes on this clone: At one end, the junction sequence differs from germline, possibly due to a read error. The chain is built from TRBV6-5 and TRBJ2-2; D possibly corresponds to TRBD1 (6 bases). The CDR3 loop spans 13 amino acids. CDR1 MNHEY and CDR2 SVGAGI come from the germline V gene. This CDR3 reads CGVRDTNTGELFF. The CDR3 DNA reads TGCGGGGTCCGGGACACCAACACCGGGGAGCTGTTTTTT.

The V gene is TRBV6-1, the J gene TRBJ1-3; no definite D call. This CDR3 contains 14 residues. V was shortened by 7 bases and J by 0 bases, with 10 bases between the two germline ends. Germline loops: CDR1 MNHNS, CDR2 SASEGT. Here the CDR3 DNA reads TGTGCCAGCACCGCCAGACCCTCTGGAAACACCATATATTTT. This gives the protein CASTARPSGNTIYF.

This chain uses TRBV6-5 with TRBJ2-7; D is possibly TRBD2 (5 bases). V lost 0 bases and J lost 4, with 10 bases in between. CDR3 length equals 14 residues. From germline, CDR1 is MNHEY and CDR2 SVGAGI. The CDR3 DNA reads TGTGCCAGCAGTTACTCGAGCGGCCCTTACGAGCAGTACTTC. Translation gives CASSYSSGPYEQYF.

The genes are TRBV11-2 and TRBJ2-5; the match to TRBD2 covers 7 bases. Germline trimming cut 8 bases from V and 0 bases from J; bases unmatched to any gene: 6. The CDR3 sequence is 14 residues long. Looked up from germline, CDR1 is SGHAT and CDR2 is FQNNGV. Here the CDR3 reads CASSRGLYQETQYF. CDR3 sequence (DNA): TGTGCCAGCTCTCGGGGACTATACCAAGAGACCCAGTACTTC.